This record concerns one T cell receptor beta chain sequence. Its antigen is not known. This sample is part of a study of T cells in narcolepsy. Study at large: Patients with NT1 or NT2 and healthy control donors were enrolled. Study-wide points: HCRT-specific and TRIB2-specific autoreactive clonotypes appeared among same-patient CSF and blood CD4+ clonotypes. Autoreactive clonotypes reportedly recurred in blood of same and different patients, not controls. No autoreactive T cell clone sequences appeared in some memory CD4+ repertoires.

The method was immunoSEQ multiplex PCR; TCRdb's version includes in-frame clones alone and lacks a portion of them. The sample has about 40,000 clones, approximately 88% seen once. The sequence was obtained from a human donor with narcolepsy. Material: CD45RA- memory CD4+ T cells from PBMCs.

This chain's CDR3 is CASSPHLQETQYF. CDR3 coding DNA: TGTGCCAGCAGCCCTCACTTACAAGAGACCCAGTACTTC. V is TRBV5-6 and J is TRBJ2-5; D gene uncertain. The CDR3 totals 13 residues. Trimming removed 4 bases from V and 2 bases from J, with 9 bases in between. Germline CDR1 and CDR2: SGHDT and YYEEEE.